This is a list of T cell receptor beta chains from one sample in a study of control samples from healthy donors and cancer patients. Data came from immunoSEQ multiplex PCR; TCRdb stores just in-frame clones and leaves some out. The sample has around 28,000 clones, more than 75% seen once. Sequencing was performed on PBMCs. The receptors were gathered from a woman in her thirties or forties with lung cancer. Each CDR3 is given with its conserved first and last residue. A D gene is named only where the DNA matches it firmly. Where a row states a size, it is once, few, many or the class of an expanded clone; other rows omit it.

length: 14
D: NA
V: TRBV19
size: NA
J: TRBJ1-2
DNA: TGTGCCAGTAGTAGAGACAGGAGCCTGGACGGCTACACCTTC
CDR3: CASSRDRSLDGYTF

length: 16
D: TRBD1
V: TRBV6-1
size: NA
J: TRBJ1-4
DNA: TGTGCCAGCAGTGAGTGGACAGGAGCAACTAATGAAAAACTGTTTTTT
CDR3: CASSEWTGATNEKLFF

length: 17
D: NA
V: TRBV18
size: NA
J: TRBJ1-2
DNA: TGTGCCAGCTCACCACTACAGGACACGCTAGGATTCGATGGCTACACCTTC
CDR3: CASSPLQDTLGFDGYTF

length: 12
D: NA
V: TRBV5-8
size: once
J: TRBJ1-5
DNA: TGTGCCAGCAGCCTAAGGGATCAGCCCCAGCATTTT
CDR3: CASSLRDQPQHF

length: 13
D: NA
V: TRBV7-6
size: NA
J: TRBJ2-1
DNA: TGTGCCAGCAGCTTAGGGGTAAACAATGAGCAGTTCTTC
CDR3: CASSLGVNNEQFF

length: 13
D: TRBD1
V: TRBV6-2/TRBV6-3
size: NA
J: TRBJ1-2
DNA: TGTGCCAGCAGTCTCGGACAGGGAAGTGGCTACACCTTC
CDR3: CASSLGQGSGYTF

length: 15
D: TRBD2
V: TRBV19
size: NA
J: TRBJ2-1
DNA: TGTGCCAGTAGTACCGGGACTAGTAGCTACAATGAGCAGTTCTTC
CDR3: CASSTGTSSYNEQFF

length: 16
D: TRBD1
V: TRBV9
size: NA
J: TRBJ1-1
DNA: TGTGCCAGCAGCGACCCCCTCGACAGGGATGGCACTGAAGCTTTCTTT
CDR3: CASSDPLDRDGTEAFF

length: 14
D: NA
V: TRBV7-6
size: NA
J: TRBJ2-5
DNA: TGTGCCAGCAGCTTACCGGTGGAAGGGGAGACCCAGTACTTC
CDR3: CASSLPVEGETQYF

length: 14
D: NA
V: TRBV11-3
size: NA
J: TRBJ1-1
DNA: TGTGCCAGCAGCTTCCCCTCGTTAAACACTGAAGCTTTCTTT
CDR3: CASSFPSLNTEAFF

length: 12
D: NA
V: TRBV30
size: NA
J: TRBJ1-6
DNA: TGTGCCTGGATGAGCAGGGCTTCACCCCTCCACTTT
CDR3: CAWMSRASPLHF

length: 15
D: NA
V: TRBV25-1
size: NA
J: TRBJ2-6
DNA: TGTGCCAGCAGTGAACGGGCTTCTGGGGCCAACGTCCTGACTTTC
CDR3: CASSERASGANVLTF

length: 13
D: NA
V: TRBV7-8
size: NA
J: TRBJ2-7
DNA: TGTGCCAGCAGCCCCGACAGGAGGTACGAGCAGTACTTC
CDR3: CASSPDRRYEQYF

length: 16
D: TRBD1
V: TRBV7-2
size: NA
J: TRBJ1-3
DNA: TGTGCCAGCAGCTCGACAGGGCCATTCCTGGGAAACACCATATATTTT
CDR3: CASSSTGPFLGNTIYF

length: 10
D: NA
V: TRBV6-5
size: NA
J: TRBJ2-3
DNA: TGTGCCAGTGGGGAGTATACGCAGTATTTT
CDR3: CASGEYTQYF

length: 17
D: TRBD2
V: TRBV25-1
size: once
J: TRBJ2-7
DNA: TGTGCCAGCACCAAGGGGACTAGCGGGGGAGCCACCTACGAGCAGTACTTC
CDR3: CASTKGTSGGATYEQYF

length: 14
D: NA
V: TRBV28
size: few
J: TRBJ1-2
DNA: TGTGCCAGCACGGAGGGGGGCATTGGCTATGGCTACACCTTC
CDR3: CASTEGGIGYGYTF

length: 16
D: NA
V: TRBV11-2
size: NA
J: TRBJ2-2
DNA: TGTGCCAGCAGCCCCAGGGGCCCCGCGAACACCGGGGAGCTGTTTTTT
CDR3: CASSPRGPANTGELFF

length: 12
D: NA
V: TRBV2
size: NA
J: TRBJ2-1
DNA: TGTGCCAGCAGTGAGGCCTGGGATGAGCAGTTCTTC
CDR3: CASSEAWDEQFF

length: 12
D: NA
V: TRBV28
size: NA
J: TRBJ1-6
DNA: TGTGCCAGCAGTTCCGGGAATTCACCCCTCCACTTT
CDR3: CASSSGNSPLHF

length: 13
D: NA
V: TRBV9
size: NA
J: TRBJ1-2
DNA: TGTGCTAGCAGGGGCGGGATTGAAAATGGCTACACCTTC
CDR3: CASRGGIENGYTF

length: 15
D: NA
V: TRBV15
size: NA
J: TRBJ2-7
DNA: TGTGCCACCAGCAGAGATATGGGACCCTCCTACGAGCAGTACTTC
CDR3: CATSRDMGPSYEQYF

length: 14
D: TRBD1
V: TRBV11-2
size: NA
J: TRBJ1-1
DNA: TGTGCCAGCAGCTTAGGCCCCGGGACAGGGGGGGCTTTCTTT
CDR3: CASSLGPGTGGAFF

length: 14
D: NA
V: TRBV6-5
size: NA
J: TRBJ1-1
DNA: TGTGCCAGCAGGGAGGGGTCATCGAACACTGAAGCTTTCTTT
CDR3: CASREGSSNTEAFF

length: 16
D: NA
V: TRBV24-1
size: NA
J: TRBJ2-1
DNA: TGTGCCACCAGTGATGGGCTAGGGGGGGCCTACAATGAGCAGTTCTTC
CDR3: CATSDGLGGAYNEQFF

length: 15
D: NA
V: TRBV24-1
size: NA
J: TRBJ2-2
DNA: TGTGCCACCAGTGATTTAGCACAGGACACCGGGGAGCTGTTTTTT
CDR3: CATSDLAQDTGELFF

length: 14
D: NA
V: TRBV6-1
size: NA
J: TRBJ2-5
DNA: TGTGCCAGCAAGCACGACTATGGCGAAAAGACCCAGTACTTC
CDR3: CASKHDYGEKTQYF

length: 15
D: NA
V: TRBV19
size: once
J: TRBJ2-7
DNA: TGTGCCAGCCAAGACGACAAGCGGACGGCTTACGAGCAGTACTTC
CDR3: CASQDDKRTAYEQYF

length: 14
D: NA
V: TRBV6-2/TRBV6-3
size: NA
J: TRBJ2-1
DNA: TGTGCCAGCACCCCGGAGGCGGATTACAATGAGCAGTTCTTC
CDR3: CASTPEADYNEQFF

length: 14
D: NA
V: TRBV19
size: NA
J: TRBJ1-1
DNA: TGTGCCAGTAGTATAGGACAGATGAACACTGAAGCTTTCTTT
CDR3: CASSIGQMNTEAFF

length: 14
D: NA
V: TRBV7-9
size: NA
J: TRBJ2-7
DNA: TGTGCCAGCAGCCTTAACGAGCGCTCCTACGAGCAGTACTTC
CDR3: CASSLNERSYEQYF

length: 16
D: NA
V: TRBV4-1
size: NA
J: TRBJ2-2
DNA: TGCGCCAGCAGCCAAGAAGTCAGCCCGAGCACCGGGGAGCTGTTTTTT
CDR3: CASSQEVSPSTGELFF

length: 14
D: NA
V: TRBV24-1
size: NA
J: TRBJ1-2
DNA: TGTGCCACCAGTGATCAGACAGGAGTGTATGGCTACACCTTC
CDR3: CATSDQTGVYGYTF

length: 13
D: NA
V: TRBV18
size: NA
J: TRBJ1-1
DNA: TGTGCCAGCTCGCGGCAGGAGAACACTGAAGCTTTCTTT
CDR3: CASSRQENTEAFF

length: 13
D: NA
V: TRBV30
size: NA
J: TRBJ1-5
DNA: TGTGCCTGGAGTGGTCCCGGCCTTTCGCCCCAGCATTTT
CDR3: CAWSGPGLSPQHF

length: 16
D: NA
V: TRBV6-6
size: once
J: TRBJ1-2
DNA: TGTGCCAGCAGCCTCCTGCCGGGACAAGGGATCTATGGCTACACCTTC
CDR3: CASSLLPGQGIYGYTF

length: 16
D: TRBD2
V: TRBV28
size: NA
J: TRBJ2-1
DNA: TGTGCCAGCAGTTCCACTTTAGCGGGGGGGTTTAATGAGCAGTTCTTC
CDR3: CASSSTLAGGFNEQFF

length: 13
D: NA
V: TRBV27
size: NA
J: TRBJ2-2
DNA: TGTGCCAGCAGTTTCTCAGGCTTCGAGAAGCTGTTTTTT
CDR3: CASSFSGFEKLFF

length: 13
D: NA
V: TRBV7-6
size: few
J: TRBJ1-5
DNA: TGTGCCAGCAGCTTAGGCAATTCTCAGCCCCAGCATTTT
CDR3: CASSLGNSQPQHF

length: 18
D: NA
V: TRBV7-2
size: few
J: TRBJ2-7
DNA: TGTGCCAGCAGCTTAGGAGTGACAGGCCCAACAATTTCCTACGAGCAGTACTTC
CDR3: CASSLGVTGPTISYEQYF

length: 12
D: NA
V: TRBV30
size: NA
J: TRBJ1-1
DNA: TGTGCCTGGAGGCCAGGTTCCGCTGAAGCTTTCTTT
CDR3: CAWRPGSAEAFF

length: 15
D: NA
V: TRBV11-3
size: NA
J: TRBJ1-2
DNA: TGTGCCAGCAGCTTAAGTAGCGGTCAGGGGACTGGCTACACCTTC
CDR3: CASSLSSGQGTGYTF

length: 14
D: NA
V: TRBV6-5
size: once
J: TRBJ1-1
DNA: TGTGCCAGCAGTTACAGGGCCCAGAACACTGAAGCTTTCTTT
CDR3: CASSYRAQNTEAFF

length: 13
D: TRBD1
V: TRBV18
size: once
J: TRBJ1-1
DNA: TGTGCCAGCTCAGCCCAGGGGGGGGCTGAAGCTTTCTTT
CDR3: CASSAQGGAEAFF

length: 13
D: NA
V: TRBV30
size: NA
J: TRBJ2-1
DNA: TGTGCCTGGAGGGGGGCAGGCGGGAATGAGCAGTTCTTC
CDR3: CAWRGAGGNEQFF

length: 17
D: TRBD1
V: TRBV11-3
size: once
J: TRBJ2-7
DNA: TGTGCCAGCAGCTTAGACTATACAGGGGAGCCCTCCTACGAGCAGTACTTC
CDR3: CASSLDYTGEPSYEQYF

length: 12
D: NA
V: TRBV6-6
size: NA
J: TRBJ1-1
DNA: TGTGCCAGCAGCCCCTGGGGCACTGAAGCTTTCTTT
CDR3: CASSPWGTEAFF

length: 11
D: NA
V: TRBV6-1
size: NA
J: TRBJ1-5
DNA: TGTGCCAGCAGTGATTATCAGCCCCAGCATTTT
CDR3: CASSDYQPQHF

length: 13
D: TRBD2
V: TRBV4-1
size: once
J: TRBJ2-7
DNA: TGCGCCAGCAGCCAAGGGGGGGGTGACGAGCAGTACTTC
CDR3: CASSQGGGDEQYF

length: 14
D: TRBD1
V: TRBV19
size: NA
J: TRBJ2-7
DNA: TGTGCCAGTAGTTCCGGGACAGGGGGCTACGAGCAGTACTTC
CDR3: CASSSGTGGYEQYF

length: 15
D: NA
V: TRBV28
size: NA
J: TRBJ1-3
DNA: TGTGCCAGCACCCGACTCGGGGTATATGGAAACACCATATATTTT
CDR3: CASTRLGVYGNTIYF

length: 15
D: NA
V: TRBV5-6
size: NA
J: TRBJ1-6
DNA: TGTGCCAGCAGCTTGGCCCAAGGCCTTCATTCACCCCTCCACTTT
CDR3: CASSLAQGLHSPLHF

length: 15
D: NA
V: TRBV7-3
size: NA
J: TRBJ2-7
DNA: TGTGCCAGCAGCTTAAGTCCAGGTTTGGCCTACGAGCAGTACTTC
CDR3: CASSLSPGLAYEQYF

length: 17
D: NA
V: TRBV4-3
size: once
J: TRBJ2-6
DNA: TGCGCCAGCAGCCAAGATGGACTCAACTCTGGGGCCAACGTCCTGACTTTC
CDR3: CASSQDGLNSGANVLTF

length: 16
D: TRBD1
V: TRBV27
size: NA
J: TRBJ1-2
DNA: TGTGCCAGCAGCAAGGGGATGGGGCAGGGGGCAGGAGGCTACACCTTC
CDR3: CASSKGMGQGAGGYTF